Listed here are 4 T cell receptor beta chains from one sample, sequenced in a study of cytomegalovirus exposure and HLA in healthy donors. The PCR ran on 60 Vbeta and 13 Jbeta primers. Here immunoSEQ multiplex PCR was the method, and the copy in TCRdb shows in-frame clones only, minus some. The sample holds around 210,000 clones, about 88% seen once. Material: PBMCs. The receptors stem from a girl aged 2 to 10 in good health and CMV-seronegative.

The chain is built from TRBV6-5 and TRBJ2-3; unclear D gene. Germline CDR1 is MNHEY and CDR2 is SVGAGI. This CDR3 spans 14 amino acids. Trimming removed 5 bases from V and 6 bases from J, with 15 bases in between. DNA for the CDR3: TGTGCCAGCAGTCCCTCTCCGGGTCTCGATACGCAGTATTTT. This codes for CASSPSPGLDTQYF.

The chain employs TRBV19 and TRBJ1-2; D unresolved. V gave up 7 bases and J gave up 4 bases, with 10 bases separating them. CDR1 and CDR2 from the germline V gene are LNHDA and SQIVND (reference sequence). This CDR3 region has 12 residues. CDR3 in amino acids: CASTREGYGYTF. The CDR3 DNA sequence: TGTGCCAGTACCCGGGAGGGCTATGGCTACACCTTC.

The chain joins TRBV25-1 to TRBJ2-3; 7 bases match TRBD1. This CDR3 has 16 amino acids. CDR1 is MGHDK, CDR2 SYGVNS, per germline. V gave up 4 bases and J gave up 4 bases; unmatched junction bases: 11. CDR3 DNA: TGTGCCAGCAGTGGGGAAAGGGGGCTTTGGGCAGATACGCAGTATTTT. Protein product: CASSGERGLWADTQYF.

The V call is TRBV29-1, the J call TRBJ2-5; D ambiguous. From germline, CDR1 is SQVTM and CDR2 ANQGSEA. The CDR3 sequence is 12 residues long. Deletions cut 4 bases from V and 5 bases from J, with 11 bases between. CDR3: CSVGGQRETQYF. The CDR3 nucleotides are TGCAGCGTTGGCGGTCAAAGGGAGACCCAGTACTTC. Filled out from reference TRBV29-1 and TRBJ2-5, the complete variable domain reads SAVISQKPSRDICQRGTSLTIQCQVDSQVTMMFWYRQQPGQSLTLIATANQGSEATYESGFVIDKFPISRPNLTFSTLTVSNMSPEDSSIYLCSVGGQRETQYFGPGTRLLVL.